These 30 T cell receptor beta chains came from one sample sequenced in a study of blood T cell repertoires in COVID-19. Assay used: immunoSEQ multiplex PCR; TCRdb lists only in-frame clones, some missing. There are roughly 190,000 clones in the sample; more than 80% occur only once, and 0.53% lies in the top ten. Input material: peripheral blood. The source of these receptors is a man aged 50 to 60 with acute or convalescent COVID-19.

This chain links TRBV6-6 with TRBJ1-6, with 9 bases aligning to TRBD1. In germline, CDR1 is MNHNY, CDR2 SVGAGI (reference sequence). Unmatched junction bases numbered 5, after V lost 5 bases and J lost 3 bases. This CDR3 region has 16 residues. CDR3 sequence: CASSRQGDIYNSPLHF. As DNA, the CDR3 is TGTGCCAGCAGTCGACAGGGGGATATCTATAATTCACCCCTCCACTTT.

The chain combines TRBV29-1 with TRBJ2-5; D possibly corresponds to TRBD1 (5 bases). The ends were cut back, 1 base at V and 1 base at J, with 16 bases in the middle. Per the germline V gene, CDR1 is SQVTM and CDR2 is ANQGSEA. The CDR3 extends over 16 amino acids. This CDR3 is CSVEGGAGKAQETQYF. CDR3 bases: TGCAGCGTTGAAGGTGGTGCAGGGAAGGCCCAAGAGACCCAGTACTTC.

This clone was observed once. The chain combines TRBV28 with TRBJ1-2; possibly TRBD1 for D (6 bases). CDR1 MDHEN and CDR2 SYDVKM come from the germline V gene. This CDR3 is built from 12 residues. V was clipped by 9 bases and J by 5 bases, with 13 bases between them. DNA for the CDR3: TGTGCCAGTACCAGGGGATTATATGGCTACACCTTC. Translation: CASTRGLYGYTF.

The V gene is TRBV11-2, the J gene TRBJ2-5, with D hard to call. V lost 5 bases, J lost 2 bases, and 3 bases lay in between. The CDR3 is made up of 11 amino acids. Germline values: CDR1 SGHAT, CDR2 FQNNGV. CDR3 protein: CASSPQETQYF. The CDR3 DNA is TGTGCCAGCAGCCCGCAAGAGACCCAGTACTTC.

This chain connects TRBV6-2 or TRBV6-3 to TRBJ1-6; 9 bases fit TRBD1. The CDR3 covers 14 residues. The V gene end was trimmed by 5 bases and the J gene end by 14 bases; junction bases not matched to a gene: 10. Germline CDR1 MNHEY, CDR2 SVGEGT. The CDR3 DNA sequence: TGTGCCAGCAGTACCGGACAGGGGATACCCTCCCTCCACTTT. Its protein is CASSTGQGIPSLHF.

The chain joins TRBV12-3 or TRBV12-4 to TRBJ2-5; D is ambiguous. V shed 3 bases and J shed 4 bases, with 9 bases lying between them. The CDR3 is 13 residues long. CDR3 nucleotide sequence: TGTGCCAGCAGTTTCGTACTAAGAGAGACCCAGTACTTC. Translating gives CASSFVLRETQYF.

In this sample, this clone turned up a few times. The V and J genes are TRBV5-1 and TRBJ1-1; no reliable D call. Germline lookup yields CDR1 SGHRS and CDR2 YFSETQ. The CDR3 extends over 15 amino acids. V gave up 4 bases and J gave up 0 bases, with 13 bases separating them. DNA of the CDR3: TGCGCCAGCAGCCTCGACTTGGGTCTGAACACTGAAGCTTTCTTT. The encoded protein is CASSLDLGLNTEAFF.

V is TRBV19 and J is TRBJ1-5; D not certain. The CDR3 totals 14 residues. Trimming pared 6 bases from V and 4 bases from J, leaving 13 bases between. Per germline, CDR1 LNHDA and CDR2 SQIVND (reference sequence). As DNA, the CDR3 is TGTGCCAGTAGGGGGAGGGAAGGGAATCAGCCCCAGCATTTT. Its translation is CASRGREGNQPQHF.

The chain recombines TRBV6-4 with TRBJ1-3; 8 nucleotides line up with TRBD1. The junction had 7 bases not matched to a gene; V was cut back by 3 bases and J by 9 bases. The CDR3 totals 14 residues. CDR1 is MRHNA and CDR2 is SNTAGT in the germline V gene. CDR3 residues: CASSEEQGAGTIYF. In DNA, the CDR3 is TGTGCCAGCAGTGAAGAGCAGGGGGCTGGCACCATATATTTT.

The V call is TRBV7-2, the J call TRBJ2-7; D uncertain. V lost 4 bases and J lost 0, with 4 bases in between. Germline CDR1 SGHTA, CDR2 FQGNSA. This CDR3 contains 12 residues. CDR3 region: CASSSSSYEQYF. In DNA form, the CDR3 reads TGTGCCAGCAGCTCGAGCTCCTACGAGCAGTACTTC.

This clone appeared once. The chain combines TRBV27 with TRBJ1-6; D perhaps matches TRBD1 (5 bases). Between the trimmed V and J ends, which lost 6 bases and 10 bases, there was a span of 19 bases. Germline V CDR1 and CDR2: MNHEY, SMNVEV (reference sequence). The CDR3 consists of 15 residues. CDR3 coding DNA: TGTGCCAGCAGGCAGACCGGGGGATTTGGGTCACCCCTCCACTTT. It yields the protein CASRQTGGFGSPLHF.

As regards this clone: Mismatch with germline at one junction end may stem from a read error. CDR3 in DNA: TGCGCCAGCAGCCAAGATCTAGCGGGCGGCTACGGGCAGTACTTC. Translated, it gives CASSQDLAGGYGQYF. The chain recombines TRBV4-1 with TRBJ2-7, with 8 bases identical to TRBD2. CDR1 MGHRA and CDR2 YSYEKL come from the germline V gene. The CDR3 extends over 15 amino acids.

The rearrangement uses TRBV6-5 and TRBJ2-7; TRBD1 might be the D (6 bases). The CDR3 totals 13 residues. In germline, CDR1 is MNHEY, CDR2 SVGAGI. Trimming removed 5 bases from V and 3 bases from J, with 11 bases in between. CDR3 residues: CASSRTDNYEQYV. CDR3 DNA: TGTGCCAGCAGTCGGACAGACAACTACGAGCAGTACGTC.

CDR3 residues: CASRSYSGNTIYF. The DNA for the CDR3 is TGTGCCAGCAGGAGTTACTCTGGAAACACCATATATTTT. This chain links TRBV6-5 with TRBJ1-3; D gene unclear. V dropped 6 bases and J dropped 0 bases, with 6 bases sitting between them. The CDR3 is 13 amino acids. Germline loops: CDR1 MNHEY, CDR2 SVGAGI.

This clone was detected only once. The rearrangement joins TRBV28 to TRBJ2-7; 7 positions match TRBD2. From germline, CDR1 is MDHEN and CDR2 SYDVKM. CDR3 size: 14 residues. V was clipped by 6 bases and J by 3 bases; unmatched bases: 8. The CDR3 here is CASSPPGTNYEQYF. The CDR3 DNA follows: TGTGCCAGCAGCCCGCCCGGGACTAACTACGAGCAGTACTTC. The full variable domain, its missing parts supplied by reference TRBV28 and TRBJ2-7, is DVKVTQSSRYLVKRTGEKVFLECVQDMDHENMFWYRQDPGLGLRLIYFSYDVKMKEKGDIPEGYSVSREKKERFSLILESASTNQTSMYLCASSPPGTNYEQYFGPGTRLTVT.

Here the CDR3 reads CASSSSTSDEFF. The CDR3 bases are TGTGCCAGCAGCTCCTCGACTAGCGACGAGTTCTTC. V is TRBV5-5 and J is TRBJ2-1, with 8 bases that match TRBD2. This CDR3 has 12 residues. Germline V gene lookup returns CDR1 SGHKS and CDR2 YYEKEE (reference sequence). V lost 3 bases to trimming and J lost 14 bases; unmatched junction nucleotides: 7.

The chain combines TRBV19 with TRBJ2-7; TRBD1 matches 7 bases. V was clipped by 6 bases and J by 3 bases; unmatched bases: 2. Germline V gives CDR1 LNHDA, CDR2 SQIVND (reference sequence). The CDR3 sequence is 12 residues long. The CDR3 nucleotides are TGTGCCAGTAGGGACAGGAACTACGAGCAGTACTTC. As protein: CASRDRNYEQYF.

Concerning this clone itself: One end of the junction is discordant with germline, which a read error may explain. V and J are TRBV7-9 and TRBJ2-5, with 7 bases fitting TRBD2. This CDR3 has 13 amino acids. CDR1 and CDR2 (germline): SEHNR, FQNEAQ (reference sequence). Here the CDR3 reads CASSFGTTPMGDF. DNA of the CDR3: TGTGCCAGCAGCTTCGGGACTACACCAATGGGGGACTTC.

The chain carries TRBV7-3 and TRBJ2-1; weak D call: TRBD2 (5 bases). Germline-derived CDR1 and CDR2 are SGHTA and FQGTGA. The CDR3 consists of 15 residues. Trimming stripped 8 bases from V and 2 bases from J, with 16 bases between. The CDR3 spells CASGRGRTPYNEQFF. In DNA form, the CDR3 reads TGTGCCAGCGGGAGAGGGCGGACCCCCTACAATGAGCAGTTCTTC.

The CDR3 DNA follows: TGTGCCATCACCTTAGGGGTCACCGGGGAGCTGTTTTTT. This gives the protein CAITLGVTGELFF. The chain employs TRBV10-3 and TRBJ2-2, with TRBD1 as a possible D gene (5 bases). V was shortened by 7 bases and J by 4 bases, with 10 bases between the two germline ends. The CDR3 consists of 13 residues. Germline CDR1 ENHRY, CDR2 SYGVKD.

This clone came up once. The chain joins TRBV6-4 to TRBJ2-1, with 7 bases aligning to TRBD1. Trimming cost V 6 bases and J 12 bases; bases outside gene matches: 11. The CDR3 loop spans 13 amino acids. Germline CDR1 MRHNA, CDR2 SNTAGT. The CDR3 loop is CASSPTGQATQFF. DNA of the CDR3: TGTGCCAGCAGCCCGACTGGACAGGCGACGCAGTTCTTC.

As DNA, the CDR3 is TGTGCCAGCGACAGGGGGCTTGGAAACACCATATATTTT. Translating it yields CASDRGLGNTIYF. The chain links TRBV6-5 to TRBJ1-3; 10 bases line up with TRBD1. Germline lookup yields CDR1 MNHEY and CDR2 SVGAGI. V gave up 8 bases and J gave up 3 bases; unmatched junction bases: 1. The CDR3 runs to 13 residues.

This chain connects TRBV27 to TRBJ1-1, with TRBD1 matching over 8 bases. Unmatched junction bases numbered 9, after V lost 0 bases and J lost 3 bases. Germline lookup yields CDR1 MNHEY and CDR2 SMNVEV (reference sequence). This CDR3 spans 17 amino acids. CDR3 loop: CASSLSIRGLKDTEAFF. The CDR3, as DNA: TGTGCCAGCAGTTTATCGATCAGGGGGCTAAAAGACACTGAAGCTTTCTTT.

V is TRBV5-6 and J is TRBJ1-2, with 7 bases aligning to TRBD1. The CDR3 has 19 residues. Trimming at V came to 1 base and at J to 3 bases, leaving 18 bases not matched to a gene. CDR1 is SGHDT and CDR2 is YYEEEE in the germline V gene. CDR3 sequence reads: CASSLRYILPGQSDYGYTF. The CDR3 DNA reads as TGTGCCAGCAGCTTGCGATACATATTACCGGGACAGTCGGACTATGGCTACACCTTC.

The genes are TRBV2 and TRBJ1-5, with 11 positions matching TRBD1. V dropped 5 bases and J dropped 9; count of bases not matched to a gene: 12. The CDR3 totals 16 residues. Germline V lookup: CDR1 SNHLY, CDR2 FYNNEI. CDR3 bases: TGTGCCAGCAGTAGGACAGGGGGCGGAGATGTAGCGCCCCAGCATTTT. This sequence encodes CASSRTGGGDVAPQHF.

This chain links TRBV4-3 with TRBJ1-2, with TRBD1 matching over 10 bases. Germline lookup yields CDR1 LGHNA and CDR2 YSLEER. The CDR3 spans 16 residues. V lost 0 bases to trimming and J lost 7 bases; unmatched junction nucleotides: 8. The CDR3 DNA reads TGCGCCAGCAGCCAAGAGGCCGCGGGACAGGGGTTTGGCTACACCTTC. Translated, it gives CASSQEAAGQGFGYTF.

The genes are TRBV27 and TRBJ2-7, with a possible D match to TRBD2 (5 bases). The CDR3 totals 15 residues. CDR1 and CDR2 from the germline V gene are MNHEY and SMNVEV (reference sequence). Between the trimmed V and J ends, which lost 7 bases and 3 bases, there was a span of 19 bases. Written as DNA, the CDR3 is TGTGCCAGCATGTGGCGGGCCACTCCTATCTACGAGCAGTACTTC. Residues: CASMWRATPIYEQYF.

The rearrangement links TRBV24-1 to TRBJ2-3; 11 bases map to TRBD2. After removal of 12 bases from V and 4 bases from J, the junction contained 8 bases not matched to a gene. CDR1 KGHDR and CDR2 SFDVKD come from the germline V gene. The CDR3 has 14 amino acids. The CDR3 protein is CASAGSGGADTQYF. In DNA, the CDR3 is TGTGCCTCTGCCGGTAGCGGGGGGGCAGATACGCAGTATTTT.

The rearrangement links TRBV11-2 to TRBJ2-1; 8 bases map to TRBD2. Germline V gives CDR1 SGHAT, CDR2 FQNNGV. Trimming took 1 base from V and 4 from J; bases not matched to a gene: 6. The CDR3 is made up of 16 amino acids. The CDR3 sequence is CASSLAGTSIYNEQFF. The DNA of the CDR3 is TGTGCCAGCAGCTTAGCCGGGACTAGTATATACAATGAGCAGTTCTTC.

The chain couples TRBV6-2 or TRBV6-3 to TRBJ2-3; 10 nucleotides align to TRBD2. The CDR3 has 15 residues. V lost 6 bases and J lost 4; bases outside the gene matches: 7. Germline V CDR1 and CDR2: MNHEY, SVGEGT. The CDR3 protein is CASRPSGGRADTQYF. DNA of the CDR3: TGTGCCAGCAGACCTAGCGGGGGCAGAGCAGATACGCAGTATTTT.